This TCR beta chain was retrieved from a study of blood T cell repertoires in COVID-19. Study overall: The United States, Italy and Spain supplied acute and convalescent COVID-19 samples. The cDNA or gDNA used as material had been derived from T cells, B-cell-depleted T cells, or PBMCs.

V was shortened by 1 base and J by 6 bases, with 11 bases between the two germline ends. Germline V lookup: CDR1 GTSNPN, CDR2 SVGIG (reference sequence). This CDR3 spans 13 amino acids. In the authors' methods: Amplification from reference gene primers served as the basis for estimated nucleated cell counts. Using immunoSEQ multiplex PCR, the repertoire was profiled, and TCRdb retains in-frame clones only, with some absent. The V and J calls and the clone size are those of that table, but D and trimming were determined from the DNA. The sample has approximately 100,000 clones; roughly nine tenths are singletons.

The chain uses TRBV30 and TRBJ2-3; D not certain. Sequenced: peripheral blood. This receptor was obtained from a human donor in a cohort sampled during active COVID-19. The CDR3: CAWSEAAPDTQYF. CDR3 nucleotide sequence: TGTGCCTGGAGTGAGGCGGCGCCGGATACGCAGTATTTT.